The 19 T cell receptor beta chains listed next were all sequenced from one sample in a study of T cell responses to AZD1222 COVID-19 vaccine. Generated by immunoSEQ multiplex PCR, the TCRdb table keeps only in-frame clones and is missing some. The sample lists around 66,000 clones; more than 75% were seen once. The sequenced sample was peripheral blood, obtained on day 0 of AZD1222 vaccination. These receptors came from an adult in good health.

This rearrangement joins TRBV6-1 to TRBJ2-3; D is unresolved. V lost 3 bases and J lost 0, with 13 bases in between. CDR1 is MNHNS, CDR2 SASEGT, per germline. The CDR3 extends over 16 amino acids. CDR3 coding DNA: TGTGCCAGCAGTGATTTTGCGGCTTCTAGCACAGATACGCAGTATTTT. Encoded protein: CASSDFAASSTDTQYF.

This chain links TRBV7-8 with TRBJ1-1; no reliable D call. The CDR3 consists of 14 residues. The V gene lost 1 base and the J gene lost 1 base, with 7 bases spanning the gap. The V gene's germline CDR1 is SGHVS and CDR2 FQNEAQ. The CDR3 is CASSLGFGNTEAFF. CDR3 nucleotide sequence: TGTGCCAGCAGCTTAGGCTTCGGGAACACTGAAGCTTTCTTT.

The gene calls are TRBV18 and TRBJ2-5; D is perhaps TRBD2 (6 bases). V was cut by 0 bases and J by 4 bases, with 18 bases left in between. Germline V gives CDR1 KGHSH, CDR2 LQKENI. The CDR3 has 17 residues. The CDR3 region is CASSPPALAISGETQYF. Written as DNA, the CDR3 is TGTGCCAGCTCACCACCGGCCCTAGCGATATCGGGAGAGACCCAGTACTTC.

The V and J genes are TRBV28 and TRBJ1-5; D possibly corresponds to TRBD1 (5 bases). This CDR3 has 16 amino acids. The germline V gene has CDR1 MDHEN and CDR2 SYDVKM. Trimming cost V 2 bases and J 2 bases, with 13 bases left between them. The CDR3 reads CASSLGFGDGNQPQHF. For the CDR3, the DNA is TGTGCCAGCAGTTTAGGTTTCGGGGACGGCAATCAGCCCCAGCATTTT.

The genes are TRBV5-1 and TRBJ1-2, with no clear D. The CDR3 length is 15 residues. Per the germline V gene, CDR1 is SGHRS and CDR2 is YFSETQ. V was shortened by 0 bases and J by 2 bases, with 11 bases between the two germline ends. The CDR3, as DNA: TGCGCCAGCAGCTTGGGTCAGCCATCAAACTATGGCTACACCTTC. This codes for CASSLGQPSNYGYTF.

V usage is TRBV5-1 and J usage is TRBJ1-4; 9 bases are shared with TRBD1. J was trimmed by 4 bases and V by 3 bases; bases with no gene match: 13. This CDR3 contains 18 residues. The V gene's germline CDR1 is SGHRS and CDR2 YFSETQ. The CDR3: CASSSGTGTGLGNEKLFF. CDR3 DNA sequence: TGCGCCAGCAGCTCGGGGACAGGGACCGGTTTGGGTAATGAAAAACTGTTTTTT.

This chain connects TRBV9 to TRBJ1-1; D is uncertain. V lost 0 bases to trimming and J lost 1 base, with 7 bases between them. Germline V CDR1 and CDR2: SGDLS, YYNGEE. This CDR3 region has 14 residues. CDR3 protein: CASSVVGRNTEAFF. DNA for the CDR3: TGTGCCAGCAGCGTAGTGGGGAGGAACACTGAAGCTTTCTTT.

The genes are TRBV19 and TRBJ1-3; D might be TRBD1 (5 bases). Trimming shortened V by 7 bases and J by 9 bases, and 19 bases separated the two germline ends. Germline V gene lookup returns CDR1 LNHDA and CDR2 SQIVND (reference sequence). CDR3 size: 14 residues. DNA for the CDR3: TGTGCCAGTAATCCGGGGCAGGATTTGGGCACCATATATTTT. This gives the protein CASNPGQDLGTIYF.

The V gene is TRBV3-1 (or the pseudogene TRBV3-2), the J gene TRBJ1-1, with no clear D. In germline, CDR1 is LGHDT, CDR2 YNNKEL (reference sequence). V was shortened by 4 bases and J by 11 bases, with 17 bases between the two germline ends. The CDR3 has 13 amino acids. CDR3 DNA sequence: TGTGCCAGCAGCCTAGCCTATGGGATGCAGGCTTTCTTT. Translation gives CASSLAYGMQAFF.

V is TRBV2 and J is TRBJ2-7; D remains ambiguous. The CDR3 length is 14 residues. The ends were cut back, 0 bases at V and 6 bases at J, with 12 bases in the middle. Germline V gives CDR1 SNHLY, CDR2 FYNNEI. For the CDR3, the DNA is TGTGCCAGCAGTGAAGCTTGGGCAAGTTCCGAGCAGTACTTC. This gives the protein CASSEAWASSEQYF.

The chain joins TRBV3-1 (or the pseudogene TRBV3-2) to TRBJ2-5; 9 bases are shared with TRBD2. The V gene end was trimmed by 0 bases and the J gene end by 3 bases; junction bases not matched to a gene: 5. The CDR3 is 16 residues long. The germline gives CDR1 LGHDT, CDR2 YNNKEL (reference sequence). The CDR3 loop is CASSQDLASGEETQYF. The CDR3 nucleotides read TGTGCCAGCAGCCAAGATTTGGCTAGCGGGGAAGAGACCCAGTACTTC.

The chain is built from TRBV27 and TRBJ1-6; 7 bases match TRBD1. Trimming removed 3 bases from V and 5 bases from J; junction bases left unmatched: 4. The V gene's germline CDR1 is MNHEY and CDR2 SMNVEV (reference sequence). This CDR3 is built from 15 residues. This CDR3 is CASSLRGRDNSPLHF. The CDR3 coding sequence is TGTGCCAGCAGTTTGAGGGGGCGTGATAATTCACCCCTCCACTTT.

This sequence joins TRBV7-9 and TRBJ1-1; D is perhaps TRBD1 (5 bases). From germline, CDR1 is SEHNR and CDR2 FQNEAQ (reference sequence). This CDR3 has 11 amino acids. V lost 4 bases and J lost 13, with 13 bases in between. In DNA form, the CDR3 reads TGTGCCAGCAGCTACCGCGGAGGGGATTTCTTT. As protein: CASSYRGGDFF.

The J gene is TRBJ2-6, the V gene TRBV7-2, with 7 bases fitting TRBD1. This CDR3 has 16 amino acids. The germline gives CDR1 SGHTA, CDR2 FQGNSA. V lost 3 bases to trimming and J lost 0 bases; unmatched junction nucleotides: 2. CDR3 protein: CASSLTGRSGANVLTF. CDR3 DNA sequence: TGTGCCAGCAGCTTGACAGGGCGCTCTGGGGCCAACGTCCTGACTTTC. The whole variable domain, remainder taken from reference TRBV7-2 and TRBJ2-6, is GAGVSQSPSNKVTEKGKDVELRCDPISGHTALYWYRQSLGQGLEFLIYFQGNSAPDKSGLPSDRFSAERTGGSVSTLTIQRTQQEDSAVYLCASSLTGRSGANVLTFGAGSRLTVL.

This clone came up once. The rearrangement uses TRBV20-1 and TRBJ2-7, with D unclear. V lost 3 bases to trimming and J lost 2 bases, with 8 bases between them. CDR3 length equals 12 residues. Per germline, CDR1 DFQATT and CDR2 SNEGSKA (reference sequence). The CDR3 bases are TGCAGTGCTAGTAGGACGGCCTACGAGCAGTACTTC. This translates into CSASRTAYEQYF.

The chain carries TRBV19 and TRBJ1-6, with TRBD1 matching over 7 bases. From germline, CDR1 is LNHDA and CDR2 SQIVND (reference sequence). The V segment lost 3 bases and the J segment 0 bases; nucleotides outside the gene matches: 8. The CDR3 length is 18 residues. CDR3 sequence: CASSMGTARSSYNSPLHF. The CDR3, as DNA: TGTGCCAGTAGTATGGGGACAGCGCGCAGCTCCTATAATTCACCCCTCCACTTT. Full variable domain (rest looked up from reference TRBV19 and TRBJ1-6): DGGITQSPKYLFRKEGQNVTLSCEQNLNHDAMYWYRQDPGQGLRLIYYSQIVNDFQKGDIAEGYSVSREKKESFPLTVTSAQKNPTAFYLCASSMGTARSSYNSPLHFGNGTRLTVT.

The chain uses TRBV10-3 and TRBJ1-2; D ambiguous. Germline-derived CDR1 and CDR2 are ENHRY and SYGVKD. Trimming removed 3 bases at V and 8 bases at J, with 13 bases between. The CDR3 is made up of 13 amino acids. This CDR3 is CAISESDSRGYTF. CDR3 nucleotide sequence: TGTGCCATCAGTGAATCGGATAGTCGAGGCTACACCTTC.

The genes are TRBV28 and TRBJ2-3; D uncertain. The CDR3 runs 12 residues. V gave up 5 bases and J gave up 9 bases, with 12 bases separating them. CDR1 is MDHEN and CDR2 is SYDVKM in the germline V gene. The CDR3 DNA follows: TGTGCCAGCAGTACCACAGCCCGCACGCAGTATTTT. This encodes CASSTTARTQYF.

V and J are TRBV6-5 and TRBJ2-1; the D is unclear. CDR3 size: 14 residues. Germline V gene lookup returns CDR1 MNHEY and CDR2 SVGAGI. Trimming cost V 5 bases and J 9 bases, with 17 bases left between them. The CDR3 spells CASSQPRWRGEQFF. The CDR3 region has the DNA TGTGCCAGCAGTCAGCCTCGATGGCGAGGTGAGCAGTTCTTC.